A selection of T cell receptor beta chains follows, all from one sample in a study of a mutant IDH1 vaccine in newly diagnosed glioma. Assay used: immunoSEQ multiplex PCR; TCRdb lists only in-frame clones, some missing. This sample has roughly 60,000 clones; roughly 84% occur once, and the top ten carry 3.5% to 4.5%. These receptors lack a known antigen. Here the sequenced sample was PBMCs, taken from a glioma patient whose treatment included an IDH1 peptide vaccine. Every receptor here comes from a man aged 30 to 45 with glioma. The CDR3 runs from the conserved cysteine through the conserved F or W. A D gene is named only where the DNA matches it firmly. Not every row has a clone size; where given, it reads once, few, many or a size class.

j_call: TRBJ1-1
v_call: TRBV5-1
d_call: -
clone_size: -
cdr3_aa: CASSFGSGTEAFF
cdr3_nt: -

j_call: TRBJ1-5
v_call: TRBV10-2
d_call: -
clone_size: -
cdr3_aa: CASSDGVSPQHF
cdr3_nt: TGCGCCAGCAGTGACGGTGTTTCGCCCCAGCATTTT

j_call: TRBJ2-1
v_call: TRBV10-3
d_call: -
clone_size: -
cdr3_aa: CAISGRGDNYNEQFF
cdr3_nt: TGTGCCATCAGTGGTAGGGGTGATAACTACAATGAGCAGTTCTTC

j_call: TRBJ2-5
v_call: TRBV7-8
d_call: -
clone_size: -
cdr3_aa: CASSLVSETQYF
cdr3_nt: TGTGCCAGCAGCTTAGTATCGGAGACCCAGTACTTC

j_call: TRBJ1-1
v_call: TRBV29-1
d_call: -
clone_size: -
cdr3_aa: CSVGKAVNTEAFF
cdr3_nt: TGCAGCGTTGGAAAGGCAGTGAACACTGAAGCTTTCTTT

j_call: TRBJ2-1
v_call: TRBV9
d_call: TRBD1
clone_size: -
cdr3_aa: CASSVLTGANEQFF
cdr3_nt: TGTGCCAGCTCTGTATTAACAGGGGCCAATGAGCAGTTCTTC

j_call: TRBJ2-2
v_call: TRBV9
d_call: TRBD1
clone_size: -
cdr3_aa: CASSLGTANTGELFF
cdr3_nt: TGTGCCAGCAGCCTCGGGACAGCGAACACCGGGGAGCTGTTTTTT

j_call: TRBJ2-3
v_call: TRBV7-9
d_call: -
clone_size: -
cdr3_aa: CASRTGSPTDTQYF
cdr3_nt: TGTGCCAGCAGAACCGGGTCGCCCACAGATACGCAGTATTTT

j_call: TRBJ1-1
v_call: TRBV6-5
d_call: -
clone_size: -
cdr3_aa: CASGWGGKAEAFF
cdr3_nt: TGTGCCAGCGGCTGGGGGGGGAAAGCTGAAGCTTTCTTT

j_call: TRBJ1-6
v_call: TRBV5-8
d_call: -
clone_size: -
cdr3_aa: CASSPGGSLRSPLHF
cdr3_nt: TGTGCCAGCAGCCCGGGCGGCAGTCTTCGTTCACCCCTCCACTTT

j_call: TRBJ2-1
v_call: TRBV18
d_call: TRBD2
clone_size: -
cdr3_aa: CASMTNGLAGVNEQFF
cdr3_nt: TGTGCCAGCATGACAAACGGGCTAGCGGGGGTGAATGAGCAGTTCTTC

j_call: TRBJ1-1
v_call: TRBV5-1
d_call: -
clone_size: few
cdr3_aa: CASSLEGVAGEAFF
cdr3_nt: TGCGCCAGCAGCTTGGAGGGCGTAGCGGGTGAAGCTTTCTTT

j_call: TRBJ1-5
v_call: TRBV18
d_call: TRBD1
clone_size: -
cdr3_aa: CASSPTTGGEEPQHF
cdr3_nt: TGTGCCAGCTCACCTACGACAGGGGGCGAAGAGCCCCAGCATTTT

j_call: TRBJ1-1
v_call: TRBV30
d_call: -
clone_size: -
cdr3_aa: CAWRWGAGNTEAFF
cdr3_nt: TGTGCCTGGAGGTGGGGGGCTGGGAACACTGAAGCTTTCTTT

j_call: TRBJ1-2
v_call: TRBV4-1
d_call: -
clone_size: -
cdr3_aa: CAIQRGGGYGYTF
cdr3_nt: TGCGCCATCCAGCGGGGAGGGGGCTATGGCTACACCTTC

j_call: TRBJ1-3
v_call: TRBV4-1
d_call: -
clone_size: -
cdr3_aa: CASSHPLEGRNTIYF
cdr3_nt: TGCGCCAGCAGCCACCCTCTAGAGGGGCGAAACACCATATATTTT

j_call: TRBJ2-3
v_call: TRBV11-3
d_call: TRBD2
clone_size: -
cdr3_aa: CASSSGTSGTDTQYF
cdr3_nt: TGTGCCAGCAGCTCCGGGACTAGCGGCACAGATACGCAGTATTTT

j_call: TRBJ2-1
v_call: TRBV9
d_call: -
clone_size: -
cdr3_aa: CASSATYNEQFF
cdr3_nt: TGTGCCAGCAGCGCAACCTACAATGAGCAGTTCTTC

j_call: TRBJ2-7
v_call: TRBV5-1
d_call: -
clone_size: -
cdr3_aa: CASSLEPTGRSVYEQYF
cdr3_nt: TGCGCCAGCAGCTTGGAACCCACAGGGAGGTCAGTCTACGAGCAGTACTTC

j_call: TRBJ1-4
v_call: TRBV5-1
d_call: -
clone_size: -
cdr3_aa: CASSLDRVEEKLFF
cdr3_nt: TGCGCCAGCAGCTTGGACAGGGTAGAGGAAAAACTGTTTTTT

j_call: TRBJ2-1
v_call: TRBV7-9
d_call: -
clone_size: -
cdr3_aa: CASSLGGTHYNEQFF
cdr3_nt: TGTGCCAGCAGCCTTGGGGGGACCCATTACAATGAGCAGTTCTTC

j_call: TRBJ1-2
v_call: TRBV6-6
d_call: -
clone_size: -
cdr3_aa: CASSYGGLYGYTF
cdr3_nt: TGTGCCAGCAGTTACGGGGGGCTCTATGGCTACACCTTC

j_call: TRBJ1-1
v_call: TRBV19
d_call: -
clone_size: -
cdr3_aa: CASSIEGITEAFF
cdr3_nt: TGTGCCAGTAGTATAGAGGGTATCACTGAAGCTTTCTTT